This entry concerns a single TCR beta chain. Trimming cost V 4 bases and J 9 bases; bases outside gene matches: 9. Germline CDR1 is SGHTA and CDR2 is FQGTGA. The CDR3 loop spans 15 amino acids. The data stem from a study of blood T cell repertoires in COVID-19. Study-wide context: Samples taken during acute and convalescent COVID-19 were collected in the United States, Italy and Spain. T cells, B-cell-depleted T cells, or PBMCs supplied cDNA or gDNA.

Study processing details: How many nucleated cells were present was estimated from reference gene primer amplification. TCRdb's table, derived via immunoSEQ multiplex PCR, lists solely in-frame clones and lacks some. V, J and clone size derive from that table, while D and trimming were established from the DNA sequence. The sample lists about 79,000 clones, roughly 90% occurring once. The chain links TRBV7-3 to TRBJ2-1; 10 bases map to TRBD2. This TCR derives from a man aged 50-59 years with active COVID-19. Sequencing was done on a sample of peripheral blood. The CDR3 region has the DNA TGTGCCAGCAGCTCAAACAGCGGGAGGGCCAGTGAGCAGTTCTTC. It is translated as CASSSNSGRASEQFF.